Below, 20 T cell receptor beta chains from the same sample are listed, as sequenced in a study of blood T cells in healthy people across ages. PCR was performed a second time for about 7 to 11 cycles using a sample-barcoded 5' primer and a J-beta primer mix. TCRdb reprocessed the 5' RACE reads via MiXCR and lists one record per CDR3 protein. This sample yields some 1.8 million distinct CDR3 sequences, of which approximately 40% are seen a single time; approximately 22% belongs to the top ten. Input material: blood. These receptors all come from a human donor in good health.

This sequence joins TRBV9 and TRBJ2-1, with 11 bases fitting TRBD2. V dropped 0 bases and J dropped 8; count of bases not matched to a gene: 10. The CDR3 is 17 residues long. Germline CDR1 is SGDLS and CDR2 is YYNGEE. CDR3 loop: CASSVDVSGGAHDEQFF. CDR3 nucleotide sequence: TGTGCCAGCAGCGTAGATGTTAGCGGGGGGGCCCACGATGAGCAGTTCTTC.

CDR3 in DNA: TGTGCCACTTCACCAAGGCCGGCTTCCACTGAAGCTTTCTTT. Protein product: CATSPRPASTEAFF. J is TRBJ1-1 and V is TRBV18; D unclear. V was pared by 10 bases and J by 4 bases, with 19 bases between. There are 14 residues in the CDR3. Germline assignment: CDR1 KGHSH and CDR2 LQKENI.

The V and J genes are TRBV7-2 and TRBJ2-2; 7 bases match TRBD1. The CDR3 totals 15 residues. V was clipped by 2 bases and J by 5 bases; unmatched bases: 5. Germline values: CDR1 SGHTA, CDR2 FQGNSA. The CDR3 DNA sequence: TGTGCCAGCAGCTTATTTGCAGGGGGTACCGGGGAGCTGTTTTTT. Translation gives CASSLFAGGTGELFF.

This CDR3 reads CASSYSTRDNTNTEAFF. In DNA, the CDR3 is TGTGCCAGCAGTTACTCAACCCGGGACAATACGAACACTGAAGCTTTCTTT. This rearrangement joins TRBV6-6 to TRBJ1-1; perhaps TRBD1 as D (6 bases). Germline values: CDR1 MNHNY, CDR2 SVGAGI (reference sequence). Trimming took 0 bases from V and 1 from J, leaving 15 bases between them. This CDR3 is built from 17 residues.

This clonotype was observed a handful of times. The rearrangement uses TRBV10-3 and TRBJ1-5, with D possibly matching TRBD1 (5 bases). This CDR3 spans 14 amino acids. The germline gives CDR1 ENHRY, CDR2 SYGVKD. With 6 bases removed from V and 4 bases from J, the gap between germline ends came to 13 bases. The CDR3 DNA reads as TGTGCCATCAGCCGGGACGGTGAGAATCAGCCCCAGCATTTT. Encoded protein: CAISRDGENQPQHF.

Note on this clonotype: The junction departs from the called germline gene at one end, perhaps through a read error. The rearrangement links TRBV28 to TRBJ1-3, with 7 bases fitting TRBD1. CDR1 is MDHEN, CDR2 SYDVKM, per germline. The CDR3 has 15 residues. The CDR3 coding sequence is TGTGCCAGCAGAAGCGACCGGGACAGACGAAACACCACATATTTT. Its translation: CASRSDRDRRNTTYF.

The gene calls are TRBV9 and TRBJ2-5; 7 positions agree with TRBD1. V lost 0 bases and J lost 11; bases outside the gene matches: 13. Germline loops: CDR1 SGDLS, CDR2 YYNGEE. This CDR3 comprises 15 residues. CDR3 coding DNA: TGTGCCAGCAGCGTAGAACCGGGACAGCCGAGGGAGCAGTACTTC. The encoded protein is CASSVEPGQPREQYF.

This clonotype appeared a few times. The rearrangement links TRBV6-1 to TRBJ2-7; no firm D call. With the DNA end fitting TRBJ2-5 better, the J assignment may be wrong. The CDR3 is 12 amino acids. Germline values: CDR1 MNHNS, CDR2 SASEGT. The CDR3 protein is CASSESRATQYF. CDR3 DNA sequence: TGTGCCAGCAGTGAAAGTAGGGCGACCCAGTACTTC.

V usage is TRBV7-9 and J usage is TRBJ2-5; 10 positions agree with TRBD1. Per the germline V gene, CDR1 is SEHNR and CDR2 is FQNEAQ (reference sequence). The CDR3 has 15 residues. V shed 0 bases, J shed 6 bases, and the junction held 4 bases outside the gene matches. As DNA, the CDR3 is TGTGCCAGCAGCTTAGCGGGACAGGGGTATCAGACCCAGTACTTC. Protein: CASSLAGQGYQTQYF.

V is TRBV7-3 and J is TRBJ2-7; 7 bases match TRBD1. Per germline, CDR1 SGHTA and CDR2 FQGTGA. The CDR3 spans 13 residues. With 5 bases clipped from V and 6 bases from J, the junction kept 7 bases outside the gene matches. As DNA, the CDR3 is TGTGCCAGCAGCCCCATGAACAGGGGCGAGCAGTACTTC. Its translation: CASSPMNRGEQYF.

In its sample, this clonotype was seen many times. V is TRBV15 and J is TRBJ2-7, with D possibly matching TRBD1 (5 bases). Germline V gene lookup returns CDR1 LNHNV and CDR2 YYDKDF (reference sequence). CDR3 length equals 14 residues. V lost 6 bases to trimming and J lost 7 bases, with 19 bases between them. The CDR3 loop is CATSSRQRLDEQYF. The DNA for the CDR3 is TGTGCCACCAGTTCGAGACAGCGTCTTGATGAGCAGTACTTC.

The chain joins TRBV11-2 to TRBJ1-2; D gene uncertain. This CDR3 has 18 residues. V dropped 0 bases and J dropped 3 bases, with 20 bases sitting between them. Germline V lookup: CDR1 SGHAT, CDR2 FQNNGV. CDR3 nucleotide sequence: TGTGCCAGCAGCTTAGATCATATTCTGCATAAGGTTGACTATGGCTACACCTTC. This gives the protein CASSLDHILHKVDYGYTF.

This clonotype appeared a single time. V and J are TRBV7-9 and TRBJ2-1, with D possibly being TRBD2 (6 bases). CDR3 size: 13 residues. V lost 5 bases to trimming and J lost 5 bases, with 10 bases between them. In germline, CDR1 is SEHNR, CDR2 FQNEAQ (reference sequence). This CDR3 reads CASSMGLHNEQFF. DNA for the CDR3: TGTGCCAGCAGCATGGGACTGCACAATGAGCAGTTCTTC.

The chain recombines TRBV12-3 or TRBV12-4 with TRBJ1-1, with 8 bases lining up with TRBD1. The CDR3 runs 15 residues. V shed 7 bases and J 4 bases; nucleotides not matched to a gene: 11. For the CDR3, the DNA is TGTGCCAGCACCCCAGGGGGCCGAGAGGGCACTGAAGCTTTCTTT. This codes for CASTPGGREGTEAFF.

This clonotype occurred once. A read error may produce the germline difference seen at one junction end. The chain combines TRBV15 with TRBJ2-1, with D uncertain. This CDR3 has 13 amino acids. Per germline, CDR1 LNHNV and CDR2 YYDKDF (reference sequence). As DNA, the CDR3 is TGTGCCGCCAGCAGAGTCTCTTTCAATGAGCAGTTCTTC. It specifies CAASRVSFNEQFF.

This rearrangement joins TRBV20-1 to TRBJ2-1; the match to TRBD2 covers 13 bases. The germline V gene has CDR1 DFQATT and CDR2 SNEGSKA (reference sequence). V shed 2 bases and J 6 bases; nucleotides not matched to a gene: 7. This CDR3 has 16 residues. The CDR3 region has the DNA TGCAGTGCTAGACTGCACGGACTAGCGGGGGTCAATGAGCAGTTCTTC. Amino acids: CSARLHGLAGVNEQFF.

The chain employs TRBV6-2 or TRBV6-3 and TRBJ2-7, with 11 bases fitting TRBD1. The germline gives CDR1 MNHEY, CDR2 SVGEGT. This CDR3 comprises 14 residues. V gave up 6 bases and J gave up 5 bases; unmatched junction bases: 6. This chain's CDR3 is CASRKPDRGHEQYF. The CDR3 DNA reads TGTGCCAGCAGAAAACCGGACAGGGGGCACGAGCAGTACTTC.

In this sample, this clonotype turned up a few times. The chain links TRBV24-1 to TRBJ1-5; possibly TRBD1 for D (5 bases). Germline loops: CDR1 KGHDR, CDR2 SFDVKD. V lost 6 bases and J 3 bases, leaving 11 bases between the germline ends. The CDR3 is made up of 14 amino acids. The CDR3 DNA follows: TGTGCCACCAGTCCGACAGAGTTCAATCAGCCCCAGCATTTT. Protein sequence: CATSPTEFNQPQHF.

The J gene is TRBJ1-1, the V gene TRBV7-9; no clear D. The ends were cut back, 5 bases at V and 8 bases at J, with 18 bases in the middle. CDR3 length: 14 residues. Germline values: CDR1 SEHNR, CDR2 FQNEAQ (reference sequence). CDR3 sequence: CASSAQRVEGEAFF. CDR3 coding DNA: TGTGCCAGCAGCGCCCAACGGGTAGAAGGCGAAGCTTTCTTT.

The V gene is TRBV7-6, the J gene TRBJ1-2, with D possibly being TRBD1 (6 bases). Germline CDR1 SGHVS, CDR2 FNYEAQ. The V end was cut by 0 bases, the J end by 2 bases, with 13 bases between. The CDR3 spans 16 residues. The CDR3 bases are TGTGCCAGCAGCTTAGCGCTTTGGAGGGGGAACTATGGCTACACCTTC. Translated, it gives CASSLALWRGNYGYTF.